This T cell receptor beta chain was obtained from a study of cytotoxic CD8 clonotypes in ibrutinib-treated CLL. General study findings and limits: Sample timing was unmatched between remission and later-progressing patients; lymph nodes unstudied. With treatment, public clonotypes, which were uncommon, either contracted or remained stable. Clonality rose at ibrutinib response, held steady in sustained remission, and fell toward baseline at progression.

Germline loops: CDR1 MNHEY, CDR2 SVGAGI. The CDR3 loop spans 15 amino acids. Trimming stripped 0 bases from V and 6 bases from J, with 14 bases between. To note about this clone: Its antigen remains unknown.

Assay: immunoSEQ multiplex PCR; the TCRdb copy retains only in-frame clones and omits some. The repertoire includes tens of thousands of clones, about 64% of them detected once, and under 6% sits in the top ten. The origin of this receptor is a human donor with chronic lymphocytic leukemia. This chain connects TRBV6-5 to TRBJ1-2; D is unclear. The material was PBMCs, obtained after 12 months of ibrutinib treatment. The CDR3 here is CASSYSVQDRNGYTF. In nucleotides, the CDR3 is TGTGCCAGCAGTTACTCGGTGCAGGATAGGAATGGCTACACCTTC.